One and the same sample provided the 20 T cell receptor beta chains below, sequenced in a study of T cells in Graves' hyperthyroidism and ophthalmopathy. Amplified TCR beta CDR3 regions came from RNA transcripts. TCR CDR3 regions were first amplified by RT-PCR with HTBI primers. TCRdb re-derived calls from the multiplex PCR reads in MiXCR, one entry per CDR3 protein. The repertoire holds roughly 520,000 distinct CDR3 sequences, with 24% as singletons. The specimen sequenced was blood. All receptors derive from a woman between 25 and 40 years old with Graves' ophthalmopathy.

The chain combines TRBV20-1 with TRBJ2-6; TRBD1 agrees at 9 bases. The germline CDR1 and CDR2 sequences are DFQATT and SNEGSKA (reference sequence). The CDR3 length is 15 residues. The V gene end was trimmed by 5 bases and the J gene end by 2 bases; junction bases not matched to a gene: 4. The CDR3 reads CSAAQGAPGANVLTF. CDR3 nucleotides: TGCAGTGCTGCACAGGGGGCGCCTGGGGCCAACGTCCTGACTTTC.

This clonotype was detected a few times. The chain is built from TRBV7-9 and TRBJ2-2, with unresolved D. V shed 3 bases and J shed 2 bases, with 10 bases lying between them. There are 15 residues in the CDR3. Germline CDR1 and CDR2: SEHNR and FQNEAQ (reference sequence). The CDR3 DNA reads as TGTGCCAGCAGCTTTGGTCACCCCAACACCGGGGAGCTGTTTTTT. Protein sequence: CASSFGHPNTGELFF. The variable domain in full, with the rest retrieved from reference TRBV7-9 and TRBJ2-2, is DTGVSQNPRHKITKRGQNVTFRCDPISEHNRLYWYRQTLGQGPEFLTYFQNEAQLEKSRLLSDRFSAERPKGSFSTLEIQRTEQGDSAMYLCASSFGHPNTGELFFGEGSRLTVL.

The rearrangement links TRBV28 to TRBJ2-7, with D possibly matching TRBD2 (5 bases). Germline lookup yields CDR1 MDHEN and CDR2 SYDVKM. This CDR3 contains 15 residues. V lost 7 bases and J 4 bases, leaving 20 bases between the germline ends. The CDR3 bases are TGTGCCAGCAACTCTGGAGGCTTACACTTGTACGAGCAGTACTTC. Translation: CASNSGGLHLYEQYF.

This clonotype was recorded many times. CDR3 sequence reads: CASSWWPFDQTGKTEAFF. The CDR3 DNA follows: TGTGCCAGTAGTTGGTGGCCCTTCGACCAAACAGGGAAAACTGAAGCTTTCTTT. This chain uses TRBV19 with TRBJ1-1; tentatively, D is TRBD1 (6 bases). The length of the CDR3 is 18 residues. Germline V lookup: CDR1 LNHDA, CDR2 SQIVND (reference sequence). The V gene lost 5 bases and the J gene lost 5 bases, with 27 bases spanning the gap.

This clonotype was recorded at least ten times. The chain combines TRBV6-2 or TRBV6-3 with TRBJ1-1; D gene unclear. Trimming cost V 2 bases and J 7 bases, with 8 bases left between them. This CDR3 region has 12 residues. CDR1 MNHEY and CDR2 SVGEGT come from the germline V gene. This chain's CDR3 is CASSYREGEAFF. DNA for the CDR3: TGTGCCAGCAGTTACCGGGAAGGTGAAGCTTTCTTT.

This clonotype has at least ten counts. The J gene is TRBJ2-5, the V gene TRBV15; 7 nucleotides align to TRBD1. The V gene end was trimmed by 8 bases and the J gene end by 1 base; junction bases not matched to a gene: 4. The germline V gene encodes CDR1 LNHNV and CDR2 YYDKDF (reference sequence). The CDR3 is 13 amino acids. The CDR3 DNA is TGTGCCACCTCCGACAGGGTCCAAGAGACCCAGTACTTC. Protein sequence: CATSDRVQETQYF.

This clonotype was observed many times. J is TRBJ1-3 and V is TRBV7-8; 8 bases fit TRBD1. Germline values: CDR1 SGHVS, CDR2 FQNEAQ. The V and J ends lost 5 bases and 0 bases, in that order; junction bases with no gene match: 9. This CDR3 comprises 17 residues. CDR3 in amino acids: CASSPGTGDFSGNTIYF. CDR3 DNA: TGTGCCAGCAGCCCCGGGACAGGCGATTTCTCTGGAAACACCATATATTTT.

V gene TRBV27 combines with J gene TRBJ1-1; TRBD1 might be the D (5 bases). V lost 0 bases to trimming and J lost 0 bases, with 14 bases between them. This CDR3 comprises 17 residues. Germline CDR1 MNHEY, CDR2 SMNVEV (reference sequence). DNA of the CDR3: TGTGCCAGCAGTTTATCGGCGGGGCCCCTCATGAACACTGAAGCTTTCTTT. Translating it yields CASSLSAGPLMNTEAFF.

J is TRBJ2-5 and V is TRBV28; TRBD1 matches at 7 bases. The V segment lost 3 bases and the J segment 3 bases; nucleotides outside the gene matches: 10. The CDR3 consists of 16 residues. The V gene's germline CDR1 is MDHEN and CDR2 SYDVKM. DNA for the CDR3: TGTGCCAGCAGTTTCTACCTAGGACAGGAGGAAGAGACCCAGTACTTC. Protein product: CASSFYLGQEEETQYF. The whole variable domain, remainder taken from reference TRBV28 and TRBJ2-5, is DVKVTQSSRYLVKRTGEKVFLECVQDMDHENMFWYRQDPGLGLRLIYFSYDVKMKEKGDIPEGYSVSREKKERFSLILESASTNQTSMYLCASSFYLGQEEETQYFGPGTRLLVL.

This clonotype was picked up many times. The rearrangement joins TRBV7-2 to TRBJ1-1; D unresolved. This CDR3 has 14 residues. Trimming stripped 1 base from V and 1 base from J, with 7 bases between. Germline V CDR1 and CDR2: SGHTA, FQGNSA. In DNA form, the CDR3 reads TGTGCCAGCAGCTTAGTTGCTAGGAACACTGAAGCTTTCTTT. It encodes CASSLVARNTEAFF.

In this sample, this clonotype turned up many times. This chain connects TRBV11-2 to TRBJ2-3; 10 bases are a match to TRBD2. This CDR3 has 16 residues. Germline trimming cut 5 bases from V and 2 bases from J; bases unmatched to any gene: 7. Germline-derived CDR1 and CDR2 are SGHAT and FQNNGV. The CDR3 sequence: CASSPYGTSDTDTQYF. The CDR3 region has the DNA TGTGCCAGCAGCCCGTACGGGACTAGCGACACAGATACGCAGTATTTT.

The chain carries TRBV7-8 and TRBJ2-7, with 8 bases that match TRBD2. V was clipped by 5 bases and J by 2 bases; unmatched bases: 8. The CDR3 consists of 15 residues. Looked up from germline, CDR1 is SGHVS and CDR2 is FQNEAQ. The DNA for the CDR3 is TGTGCCAGCAGCCTAAGACTAGCGCAAACCTACGAGCAGTACTTC. Protein: CASSLRLAQTYEQYF.

In its sample, this clonotype was seen many times. The J gene is TRBJ1-5, the V gene TRBV7-2; no definite D call. V lost 3 bases, J lost 0 bases, and 6 bases lay in between. The V gene's germline CDR1 is SGHTA and CDR2 FQGNSA. The CDR3 consists of 14 residues. The CDR3 sequence is CASSFLYSNQPQHF. CDR3 in DNA: TGTGCCAGCAGCTTCTTGTATAGCAATCAGCCCCAGCATTTT.

The V gene is TRBV7-8, the J gene TRBJ2-7; TRBD1 agrees at 9 bases. The V gene end was trimmed by 4 bases and the J gene end by 3 bases; junction bases not matched to a gene: 4. CDR1 is SGHVS, CDR2 FQNEAQ, per germline. The length of the CDR3 is 14 residues. CDR3 amino acids: CASSSDRGDYEQYF. The CDR3 nucleotides are TGTGCCAGCAGCTCGGACAGGGGAGACTACGAGCAGTACTTC.

As concerns this clonotype: One end of the junction fails to match germline, which may point to a read error. The chain uses TRBV12-3 or TRBV12-4 and TRBJ1-5; D unclear. This CDR3 spans 13 amino acids. The CDR3 DNA is TGTGCCGGCAGAGAGGACAGCAATCAGCCCCAGCATTTT. This translates into CAGREDSNQPQHF.

The chain couples TRBV2 to TRBJ1-2; D unresolved. Trimming removed 4 bases at V and 2 bases at J, with 8 bases between. This CDR3 is built from 13 residues. Germline V gene sequence: CDR1 SNHLY, CDR2 FYNNEI. Here the CDR3 DNA reads TGTGCCAGCAGTGGCGGTTTGAACTATGGCTACACCTTC. Translation: CASSGGLNYGYTF. The variable domain in full, completed from reference TRBV2 and TRBJ1-2, reads EPEVTQTPSHQVTQMGQEVILRCVPISNHLYFYWYRQILGQKVEFLVSFYNNEISEKSEIFDDQFSVERPDGSNFTLKIRSTKLEDSAMYFCASSGGLNYGYTFGSGTRLTVV.

This rearrangement joins TRBV20-1 to TRBJ1-1; a possible D gene is TRBD1 (6 bases). CDR3 size: 15 residues. V was shortened by 2 bases and J by 5 bases, with 18 bases between the two germline ends. From germline, CDR1 is DFQATT and CDR2 SNEGSKA (reference sequence). This CDR3 is CSARRRDIANTEAFF. The CDR3 DNA reads as TGCAGTGCTAGACGCCGGGACATCGCTAATACTGAAGCTTTCTTT.

This clonotype has a count of ten or more. The chain employs TRBV19 and TRBJ1-1; tentatively, D is TRBD1 (6 bases). The germline V gene has CDR1 LNHDA and CDR2 SQIVND (reference sequence). This CDR3 contains 14 residues. The V and J ends lost 5 bases and 1 base respectively, with 11 bases between them. The CDR3 here is CASSQGFKNTEAFF. CDR3 DNA: TGTGCCAGTAGTCAGGGGTTTAAGAACACTGAAGCTTTCTTT.

This clonotype was detected many times. V gene TRBV28 combines with J gene TRBJ1-1; D uncertain. CDR3 length equals 14 residues. The germline CDR1 and CDR2 sequences are MDHEN and SYDVKM. V lost 7 bases and J lost 2, with 14 bases in between. As DNA, the CDR3 is TGTGCCAGCAATTCCGGGCCAATCAACACTGAAGCTTTCTTT. This sequence encodes CASNSGPINTEAFF.

J is TRBJ2-7 and V is TRBV7-2; no clear D. Germline assignment: CDR1 SGHTA and CDR2 FQGNSA. Trimming took off 5 bases at V and 3 bases at J, with 14 bases between the two ends. The CDR3 loop spans 14 amino acids. CDR3 protein: CASSPQGLNYEQYF. Written as DNA, the CDR3 is TGTGCCAGCAGCCCACAAGGGTTAAACTACGAGCAGTACTTC.